These T cell receptor beta chains were read from a single sample in a study of identical twins. Each CDR3 protein gets one entry after TCRdb re-called the 5' RACE reads with MiXCR. This sample carries approximately 470,000 distinct CDR3 sequences, 14% of them seen once, and the ten largest clones take about 0.53%. These same data were also listed under a study on yellow fever vaccine responses in identical twins.

Specimen: CD4+ T cells sorted from blood. Every receptor here comes from a woman between 18 and 29 years old in good health. The CDR3 runs from the conserved cysteine through the conserved F or W. The order of the fields is V gene, D gene, J gene, clone size, CDR3 DNA, CDR3 protein. A D gene is named only where the DNA matches it firmly. Rows may omit the clone size; those that give it use once, few, many or a size class.

>TRBV28|TRBD2|TRBJ2-3|few
TGTGCCAGCAGTTCCCCCCGACTAGCCGCAGATACGCAGTATTTT
CASSSPRLAADTQYF
>TRBV6-1|-|TRBJ2-7|-
TGTGCCTCCCTCCCGGCACTGTCCTACGAGCAGTACTTC
CASLPALSYEQYF
>TRBV20-1|TRBD2|TRBJ2-3|-
TGCAGTGCGGTTACTAGCGGGAGAAGCAAAGGCGATACGCAGTATTTT
CSAVTSGRSKGDTQYF
>TRBV2|-|TRBJ2-3|-
TGTGCCAGCAGTGCTCAATTCACAGATACGCAGTATTTT
CASSAQFTDTQYF
>TRBV6-1|TRBD2|TRBJ2-1|-
TGTGCCAGCAGCCGGCACCGGACTAGCGGTAACAATGAGCAGTTCTTC
CASSRHRTSGNNEQFF
>TRBV28|-|TRBJ2-2|-
TGTGCCAGCAGTCTTGCGCAGGGTTTAAGCGCCGGGGAGCTGTTTTTT
CASSLAQGLSAGELFF
>TRBV5-1|TRBD2|TRBJ2-1|-
TGCGCCAGCGGGTCTAGCGGGAGTCAGGAGCAGTTCTTC
CASGSSGSQEQFF
>TRBV12-3/TRBV12-4|-|TRBJ2-1|-
TGTGCCAGCAGTTGGACCGAACTGAACTACAATGAGCAGTTCTTC
CASSWTELNYNEQFF
>TRBV3-1|-|TRBJ2-7|-
TGTGCCAGCAGCCAAGCCAGGAGATACTACGAGCAGTACTTC
CASSQARRYYEQYF
>TRBV7-2|-|TRBJ2-7|few
TGTGCCAGCAGCTTATACGGGACATCACTCTACGAGCAGTACTTC
CASSLYGTSLYEQYF
>TRBV19|-|TRBJ2-1|-
TGTGCCAGTTCTACCCCTTGGGGGAGCTCCTACAATGAGCAGTTCTTC
CASSTPWGSSYNEQFF
>TRBV2|-|TRBJ1-3|few
TGTGCCAGCAGCCTCGGCCCGGGTAGGGACACCATATATTTT
CASSLGPGRDTIYF
>TRBV28|-|TRBJ2-1|many
TGTGCCAGCACCAACCCGTCCCTCGGGGGCCACAATGAGCAGTTCTTC
CASTNPSLGGHNEQFF
>TRBV27|TRBD2|TRBJ2-7|few
TGTGCCAGCAGTTCCCTCGGGATAGCGGGAAGCGAGCAGTACTTC
CASSSLGIAGSEQYF
>TRBV5-1|-|TRBJ2-1|-
TGCGTCTCCAAGGTTGCAGGAGAATACAATGAGCAGTTCTTC
CVSKVAGEYNEQFF
>TRBV11-2|TRBD2|TRBJ2-3|-
TGTGCCAGCAGCCTTAGACCCCGCCTAGCGGGGGAAAGCGATACGCAGTATTTT
CASSLRPRLAGESDTQYF
>TRBV5-1|-|TRBJ2-2|few
TGCGCCAGCCTCCCCGGAGTGGTGTTAGGCACCGGGGAGCTGTTTTTT
CASLPGVVLGTGELFF
>TRBV6-2/TRBV6-3|-|TRBJ2-7|few
TGTGCCAGCAAGCAGGTTTTGGGCGAGCAGTACTTC
CASKQVLGEQYF
>TRBV2|-|TRBJ2-7|-
TGTGCCAGCAGCCGAAGGGGTGCAGAGTTCTACGAGCAGTACTTC
CASSRRGAEFYEQYF
>TRBV9|-|TRBJ2-7|few
TGTGCCAGCAGCCCTCAACCGGGACACCACTACGAGCAGTACTTC
CASSPQPGHHYEQYF
>TRBV5-1|-|TRBJ2-7|few
TGCGCCAGCAGCCGAGCCTCAGTGGCGAGGGAGCAGTACTTC
CASSRASVAREQYF
>TRBV7-9|TRBD2|TRBJ2-5|few
TGTGCCAGCAGCTTGGACAAGGGTGCGGGAGAAGAGACCCAGTACTTC
CASSLDKGAGEETQYF
>TRBV7-7|-|TRBJ2-5|few
TGTGCTAGCAGTCGATCGGGTAGAGAGACCCAGTACTTC
CASSRSGRETQYF
>TRBV6-2/TRBV6-3|TRBD2|TRBJ2-4|-
TGTGCCAGCAGTTCCCTGGGACTAGCGGGCGTAGCCAAAAACATTCAGTACTTC
CASSSLGLAGVAKNIQYF
>TRBV28|TRBD2|TRBJ2-3|few
TGTGCCAGCAGTTTAACGGCTAGCGGGGTAGGATATACGCAGTATTTT
CASSLTASGVGYTQYF
>TRBV5-1|-|TRBJ1-2|few
TGCGCCAGCAGTGCTGGGAGGGCCGGGGGCTACACCTTC
CASSAGRAGGYTF
>TRBV12-3/TRBV12-4|-|TRBJ2-7|-
TGTGCCAGCAGTTTGTCTGCGGGCAGCTCCTACGAGCAGTACTTC
CASSLSAGSSYEQYF
>TRBV7-2|-|TRBJ2-5|-
TGTGCCAGCAGCACCTCAGGGAGACAGGAGGAGACCCAGTACTTC
CASSTSGRQEETQYF
>TRBV20-1|-|TRBJ2-3|few
TGCAGTGCTAGGAATCAGGCCCAGGATACGCAGTATTTT
CSARNQAQDTQYF
>TRBV20-1|TRBD2|TRBJ2-3|-
TGCAGTGCTTCGAGGACTAGCGGTATCACAGATACGCAGTATTTT
CSASRTSGITDTQYF
>TRBV20-1|-|TRBJ1-1|few
TGCAGTGCTAGAGGCCTGGACAGGAACACTGAAGCTTTCTTT
CSARGLDRNTEAFF
>TRBV5-1|-|TRBJ2-1|-
TGCGCCAGCAGAACAGGGGGGGGTTACAATGAGCAGTTCTTC
CASRTGGGYNEQFF
>TRBV10-2|-|TRBJ2-3|-
TGCGCCAGCAGTGACCCCAGTACAGATACGCAGTATTTT
CASSDPSTDTQYF
>TRBV5-5|-|TRBJ2-5|-
TGTGCCAGCAGCCACACAGGGATAGAGACCCAGTACTTC
CASSHTGIETQYF
>TRBV6-6|-|TRBJ1-5|-
TGTGCCAGCTCCTGGGCCGAGGCTCAGCCCCAGCATTTT
CASSWAEAQPQHF
>TRBV7-2|-|TRBJ1-2|-
TGTGCCAGCAGCTCCTTCGTAAAAGACTATGGCTACACCTTC
CASSSFVKDYGYTF
>TRBV7-2|-|TRBJ2-1|-
TGTGCCAGCAGCTTATCAGCCGGTGGCAATGAGCAGTTCTTC
CASSLSAGGNEQFF
>TRBV27|TRBD1|TRBJ2-7|few
TGTGCCAGCAGTTTATCTGGCAGGGGGTTTATCTACGAGCAGTACTTC
CASSLSGRGFIYEQYF
>TRBV20-1|TRBD1|TRBJ2-7|-
TGCAGTGCTGGTGGGGACAGGGGCTACGAGCAGTACTTC
CSAGGDRGYEQYF
>TRBV3-1|TRBD2|TRBJ2-7|-
TGTGCCAGCAGCCGGGAGGGACCCTACGAGCAGTACTTC
CASSREGPYEQYF
>TRBV24-1|TRBD1|TRBJ2-2|few
TGTGCCACCAGTGATCCGAACAGGGGCACCGGGGAGCTGTTTTTT
CATSDPNRGTGELFF
>TRBV5-1|TRBD1|TRBJ2-2|-
TGCGCCAGCAGCTTGGTGCCCCGGACAGGGGGCGCGAACACCGGGGAGCTGTTTTTT
CASSLVPRTGGANTGELFF
>TRBV12-3/TRBV12-4|TRBD2|TRBJ2-3|many
TGTGCCAGCAGATCGCCTAGCGGGAGCGCAAAGTATTTT
CASRSPSGSAKYF
>TRBV2|-|TRBJ2-1|few
TGTGCCAGCAGTGAGCCGGAGCGCAATGAGCAGTTCTTC
CASSEPERNEQFF
>TRBV18|-|TRBJ2-7|-
TGTGCCAGCTCACTCACGGAGCTAACCGAGCAGTACTTC
CASSLTELTEQYF
>TRBV4-2|TRBD2|TRBJ2-1|-
TGTGCCAGCAGCCAACTAGCGGGGGAGTACAATGAGCAGTTCTTC
CASSQLAGEYNEQFF
>TRBV28|TRBD2|TRBJ2-1|-
TGTGCCAGCAGTTGGACTAGTTCCGCCTACAATGAGCAGTTCTTC
CASSWTSSAYNEQFF
>TRBV6-1|-|TRBJ2-7|-
TGTGCCAGCAGCACGGGGCCGTCGGGCAGGTTACCCTACGAGCAGTACTTC
CASSTGPSGRLPYEQYF
>TRBV24-1|TRBD2|TRBJ2-1|-
TGTGCCACCAGTGACAGGACTAGCGGGACTTATAATGAGCAGTTCTTC
CATSDRTSGTYNEQFF
>TRBV27|-|TRBJ2-1|-
TGTGCCAGCAGCCTAGGGAAAAAATACAGCGTAAGCTCCTACAATGAGCAGTTCTTC
CASSLGKKYSVSSYNEQFF
>TRBV5-1|-|TRBJ2-7|few
TGCGCCAGCACCTTAGGGGGGGGGTTCTACGAGCAGTACTTC
CASTLGGGFYEQYF
>TRBV29-1|-|TRBJ2-7|few
TGCAGCGCCACGAGGGCGGCCCCTAACGAGCAGTACTTC
CSATRAAPNEQYF
>TRBV29-1|-|TRBJ1-5|few
TGCAGCGTCTTGGACAGTTCGGCGGAGCCCCAGCATTTT
CSVLDSSAEPQHF
>TRBV12-3/TRBV12-4|-|TRBJ2-4|many
TGTGCCAGCAGCATCGACGGAGGACTAGCCAAAAACATTCAGTACTTC
CASSIDGGLAKNIQYF
>TRBV7-9|-|TRBJ2-2|-
TGTGCCAGCATAAGAGACGGAACCGGGGAGCTGTTTTTT
CASIRDGTGELFF
>TRBV29-1|TRBD2|TRBJ2-1|many
TGCAGCGGCAGCGGGGGGTACGACGAGCAGTTCTTC
CSGSGGYDEQFF
>TRBV7-2|TRBD2|TRBJ2-7|-
TGTGCCAGCAGCCAAATGACTAGCGCCTCCTACGAGCAGTACTTC
CASSQMTSASYEQYF
>TRBV29-1|-|TRBJ2-5|many
TGCAGCGTAGTCGGAGAGACCCAGTACTTC
CSVVGETQYF
>TRBV11-2|-|TRBJ2-4|few
TGTGCCAGCTTATCCACCAAAAACATTCAGTACTTC
CASLSTKNIQYF
>TRBV3-1|-|TRBJ2-5|few
TGTGCCAGCAGCCAAGAGGAGGGGGAGACCCAGTACTTC
CASSQEEGETQYF